The 13 T cell receptor beta chains given below trace back to one sample, sequenced in a study of vaccination and CD4 T cells after COVID-19. Sequence data for DNA of cultured CD4+ T cells were generated by the Oncomine TCR Beta short-read assay. TCRdb reprocessed the PCR reads via MiXCR and lists one record per CDR3 protein. The data show around 7,800 distinct CDR3 sequences, 37% seen once. No antigen is known for these receptors. Treatment meaning: approximately nine-day PBMC culture with coronavirus spike peptide pools or control peptides (ViraFEST assay). Gathering of the CD4+ T cells, from the unexposed donor, took place before the COVID-19 pandemic (2011-2018). The sample taken for sequencing was CD4+ T cells from blood, cultured in vitro. These receptors originate from a human donor in good health.

This chain joins TRBV12-3 or TRBV12-4 and TRBJ2-7, with 7 bases fitting TRBD2. The trim removed 2 bases at V and 1 base at J, leaving 2 bases unmatched. There are 14 residues in the CDR3. This CDR3 reads CASSLNGRSYEQYF. CDR3 nucleotides: TGTGCCAGCAGTTTAAACGGGAGGTCCTACGAGCAGTACTTC.

This clonotype turned up a few times. The V and J genes are TRBV20-1 and TRBJ1-5, with 8 bases identical to TRBD1. Germline assignment: CDR1 DFQATT and CDR2 SNEGSKA (reference sequence). The CDR3 is 14 residues long. The J segment lost 4 bases and the V segment lost 3 bases, leaving 5 bases of the junction unmatched. The CDR3 reads CSASKQGVNQPQHF. The CDR3 nucleotides are TGCAGTGCTAGTAAACAGGGGGTTAATCAGCCCCAGCATTTT.

This clonotype turned up a few times. The V and J genes are TRBV6-1 and TRBJ1-5; no clear D gene. Germline V lookup: CDR1 MNHNS, CDR2 SASEGT. The length of the CDR3 is 13 residues. The V end lost 4 bases, the J end lost 6 bases, and 10 bases lay between the germline ends. The CDR3 DNA reads as TGTGCCAGCAGTGTGATGTGGGGTCAGCCCCAGCATTTT. This gives the protein CASSVMWGQPQHF.

This chain joins TRBV9 and TRBJ1-5, with a possible D match to TRBD1 (6 bases). There are 14 residues in the CDR3. Germline V lookup: CDR1 SGDLS, CDR2 YYNGEE. V lost 3 bases and J 2 bases, leaving 9 bases between the germline ends. CDR3 nucleotide sequence: TGTGCCAGCAGCGCAGGGGTGGGCAATCAGCCCCAGCATTTT. It codes for CASSAGVGNQPQHF. The full variable domain, completed using reference TRBV9 and TRBJ1-5, is DSGVTQTPKHLITATGQRVTLRCSPRSGDLSVYWYQQSLDQGLQFLIQYYNGEERAKGNILERFSAQQFPDLHSELNLSSLELGDSALYFCASSAGVGNQPQHFGDGTRLSIL.

This rearrangement joins TRBV12-3 or TRBV12-4 to TRBJ1-6; D is undetermined. The CDR3 is made up of 14 amino acids. V dropped 1 base and J dropped 7 bases, with 8 bases sitting between them. Here the CDR3 reads CASSLGAANSPLHF. CDR3 in DNA: TGTGCCAGCAGTTTAGGGGCCGCGAATTCACCCCTCCACTTT.

The chain has TRBV20-1 and TRBJ2-7; 7 nucleotides align to TRBD1. The trim removed 3 bases at V and 0 bases at J, leaving 5 bases unmatched. The germline V gene encodes CDR1 DFQATT and CDR2 SNEGSKA (reference sequence). This CDR3 spans 14 amino acids. The CDR3 sequence: CSARTGRSSYEQYF. The DNA for the CDR3 is TGCAGTGCTAGGACAGGGCGATCCTCCTACGAGCAGTACTTC.

The chain has TRBV20-1 and TRBJ2-1; D remains ambiguous. Germline CDR1 DFQATT, CDR2 SNEGSKA (reference sequence). V was trimmed by 2 bases and J by 6 bases, leaving 17 bases between them. This CDR3 is 15 amino acids long. In DNA form, the CDR3 reads TGCAGTGCTAGACTACGTTTCGGTCTAGGCAATGAGCAGTTCTTC. Translated: CSARLRFGLGNEQFF.

Worth noting for this clonotype: A junction end diverges from the germline sequence, so it may reflect a read error. As DNA, the CDR3 is TGTGCCAGCAGCTCACAGGGTAACACTGAAGCTTTGTTT. This encodes CASSSQGNTEALF. This sequence joins TRBV7-2 and TRBJ1-1; TRBD1 might be the D (6 bases). The CDR3 runs to 13 residues. Germline V CDR1 and CDR2: SGHTA, FQGNSA.

The chain links TRBV10-3 to TRBJ1-2, with 10 positions matching TRBD1. V lost 8 bases to trimming and J lost 8 bases; unmatched junction nucleotides: 11. CDR1 is ENHRY, CDR2 SYGVKD, per germline. There are 14 residues in the CDR3. CDR3 coding DNA: TGTGCCATCTTCACGCCGGGACAGGGGTGGGGCTACACCTTC. It is translated as CAIFTPGQGWGYTF.

In this sample, this clonotype turned up a few times. The genes are TRBV7-2 and TRBJ1-5; D gene ambiguous. Germline V gene sequence: CDR1 SGHTA, CDR2 FQGNSA. With 2 bases removed from V and 4 bases from J, the gap between germline ends came to 6 bases. This CDR3 has 13 amino acids. As DNA, the CDR3 is TGTGCCAGCAGCTTAACTCTTAATCAGCCCCAGCATTTT. This codes for CASSLTLNQPQHF.

On this clonotype: One end of the junction fails to match germline, which may point to a read error. The chain links TRBV19 to TRBJ2-5; no clear D. Per the germline V gene, CDR1 is LNHDA and CDR2 is SQIVND (reference sequence). The length of the CDR3 is 13 residues. The CDR3 region has the DNA TGTGCCAGTAGTATTTCACGGGTAGAGACCCGGTACTTC. It yields the protein CASSISRVETRYF.

The chain links TRBV6-5 to TRBJ2-1, with 12 bases fitting TRBD2. Per germline, CDR1 MNHEY and CDR2 SVGAGI. J was trimmed by 9 bases and V by 2 bases; bases with no gene match: 5. The CDR3 contains 15 residues. The CDR3 here is CASSYRLAGGVEQFF. Here the CDR3 DNA reads TGTGCCAGCAGTTACCGGCTAGCGGGGGGGGTTGAGCAGTTCTTC.

The rearrangement uses TRBV7-8 and TRBJ2-1; TRBD2 matches at 8 bases. J gave up 0 bases and V 5 bases, and 3 bases lay outside the gene matches. This CDR3 contains 15 residues. The V gene's germline CDR1 is SGHVS and CDR2 FQNEAQ. In DNA form, the CDR3 reads TGTGCCAGCAGCCCAAGCGGGAGCTCCTACAATGAGCAGTTCTTC. As protein: CASSPSGSSYNEQFF.